This T cell receptor beta chain was observed in a study of T cell responses to AZD1222 COVID-19 vaccine. Germline lookup yields CDR1 LNHDA and CDR2 SQIVND (reference sequence). The CDR3 contains 17 residues. V lost 8 bases and J lost 0; bases outside the gene matches: 10. Data came from immunoSEQ multiplex PCR; TCRdb stores just in-frame clones and leaves some out. The profile shows 130,000 or so clones, 75% to 95% of them singletons. The rearrangement links TRBV19 to TRBJ2-2; 9 positions match TRBD1. The source is an adult who received the MenACWY meningococcal vaccine as a control. The source was peripheral blood, collected 28 days after the second dose of the MenACWY control vaccine. As DNA, the CDR3 is TGTGCCAGTGGTAAGGGACAGGGATACGCGAACACCGGGGAGCTGTTTTTT. Translated: CASGKGQGYANTGELFF.